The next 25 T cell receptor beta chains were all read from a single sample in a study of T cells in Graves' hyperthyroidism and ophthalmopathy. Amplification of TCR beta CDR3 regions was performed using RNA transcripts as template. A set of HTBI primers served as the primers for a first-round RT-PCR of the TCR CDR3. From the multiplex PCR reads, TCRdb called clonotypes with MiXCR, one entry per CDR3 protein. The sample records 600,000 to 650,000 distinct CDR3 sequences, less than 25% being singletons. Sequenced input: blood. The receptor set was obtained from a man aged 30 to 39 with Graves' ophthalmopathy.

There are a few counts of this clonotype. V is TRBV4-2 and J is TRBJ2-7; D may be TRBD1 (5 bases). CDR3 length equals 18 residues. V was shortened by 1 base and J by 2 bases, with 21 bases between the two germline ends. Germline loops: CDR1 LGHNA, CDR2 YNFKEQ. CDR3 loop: CASSQAVVTAGSTYEQYF. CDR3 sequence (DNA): TGTGCCAGCAGCCAAGCGGTGGTGACAGCTGGGTCTACCTACGAGCAGTACTTC.

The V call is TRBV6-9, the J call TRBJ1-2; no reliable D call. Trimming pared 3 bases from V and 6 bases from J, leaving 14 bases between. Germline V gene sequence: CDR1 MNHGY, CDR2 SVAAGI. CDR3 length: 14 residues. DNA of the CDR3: TGTGCCAGCAGTTACCGGTACGAGGGTGATGGCTACACCTTC. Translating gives CASSYRYEGDGYTF.

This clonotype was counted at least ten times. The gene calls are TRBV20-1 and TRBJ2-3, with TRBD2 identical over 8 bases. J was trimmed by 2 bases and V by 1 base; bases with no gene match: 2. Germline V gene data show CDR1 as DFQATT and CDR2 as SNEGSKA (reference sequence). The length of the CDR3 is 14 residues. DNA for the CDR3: TGCAGTGCTAGAGTAGCGGGATACACAGATACGCAGTATTTT. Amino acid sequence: CSARVAGYTDTQYF.

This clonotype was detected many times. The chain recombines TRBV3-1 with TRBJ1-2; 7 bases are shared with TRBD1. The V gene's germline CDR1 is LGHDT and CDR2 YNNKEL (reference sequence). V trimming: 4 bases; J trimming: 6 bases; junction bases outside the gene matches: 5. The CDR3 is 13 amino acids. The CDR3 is CASSLYRGNGYTF. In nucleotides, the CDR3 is TGTGCCAGCAGCCTTTACAGGGGAAATGGCTACACCTTC.

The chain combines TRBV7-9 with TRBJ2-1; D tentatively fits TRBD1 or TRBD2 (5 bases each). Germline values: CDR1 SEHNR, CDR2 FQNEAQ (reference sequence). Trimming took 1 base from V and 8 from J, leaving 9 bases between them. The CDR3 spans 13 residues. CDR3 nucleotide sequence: TGTGCCAGCAGCTTAGTTGGGACCCATGAGCAGTTCTTC. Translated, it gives CASSLVGTHEQFF. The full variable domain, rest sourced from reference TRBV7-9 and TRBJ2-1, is DTGVSQNPRHKITKRGQNVTFRCDPISEHNRLYWYRQTLGQGPEFLTYFQNEAQLEKSRLLSDRFSAERPKGSFSTLEIQRTEQGDSAMYLCASSLVGTHEQFFGPGTRLTVL.

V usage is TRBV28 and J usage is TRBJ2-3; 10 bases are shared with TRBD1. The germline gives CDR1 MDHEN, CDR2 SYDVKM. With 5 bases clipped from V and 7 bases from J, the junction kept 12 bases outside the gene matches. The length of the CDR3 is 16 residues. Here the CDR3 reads CASSPLGTGALNTQYF. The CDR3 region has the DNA TGTGCCAGCAGTCCCCTAGGGACAGGGGCCTTAAATACGCAGTATTTT.

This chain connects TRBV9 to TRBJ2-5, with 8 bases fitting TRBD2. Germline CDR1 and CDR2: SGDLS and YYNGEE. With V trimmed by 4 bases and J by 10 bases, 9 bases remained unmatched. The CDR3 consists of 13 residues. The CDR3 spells CASSTPGGGGQYF. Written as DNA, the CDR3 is TGTGCCAGCAGCACCCCCGGGGGGGGAGGCCAGTACTTC.

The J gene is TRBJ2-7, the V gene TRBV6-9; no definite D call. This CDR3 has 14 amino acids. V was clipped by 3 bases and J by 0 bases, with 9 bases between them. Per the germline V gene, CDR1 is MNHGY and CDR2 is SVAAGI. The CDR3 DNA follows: TGTGCCAGCAGTTACCAGGCCGTCTCCTACGAGCAGTACTTC. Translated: CASSYQAVSYEQYF.

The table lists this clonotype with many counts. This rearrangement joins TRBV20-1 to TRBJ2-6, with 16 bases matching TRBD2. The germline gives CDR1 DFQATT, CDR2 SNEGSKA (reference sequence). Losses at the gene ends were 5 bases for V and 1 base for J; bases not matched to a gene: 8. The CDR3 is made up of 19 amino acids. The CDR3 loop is CSASGTSGRAGSGANVLTF. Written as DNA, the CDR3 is TGCAGTGCTTCCGGGACTAGCGGGAGGGCCGGGTCTGGGGCCAACGTCCTGACTTTC.

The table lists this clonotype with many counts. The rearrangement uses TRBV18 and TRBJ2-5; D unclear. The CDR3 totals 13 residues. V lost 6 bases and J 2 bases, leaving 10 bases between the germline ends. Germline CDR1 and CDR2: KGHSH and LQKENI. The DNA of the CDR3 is TGTGCCAGCTCGAGATCACCTCAAGAGACCCAGTACTTC. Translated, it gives CASSRSPQETQYF.

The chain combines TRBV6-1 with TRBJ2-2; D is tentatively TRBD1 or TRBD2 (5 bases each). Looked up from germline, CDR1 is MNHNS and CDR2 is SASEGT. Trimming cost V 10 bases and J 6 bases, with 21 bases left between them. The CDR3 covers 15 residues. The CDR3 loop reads CATMEAGSPAGELFF. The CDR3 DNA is TGTGCCACCATGGAGGCAGGGAGTCCGGCCGGGGAGCTGTTTTTT.

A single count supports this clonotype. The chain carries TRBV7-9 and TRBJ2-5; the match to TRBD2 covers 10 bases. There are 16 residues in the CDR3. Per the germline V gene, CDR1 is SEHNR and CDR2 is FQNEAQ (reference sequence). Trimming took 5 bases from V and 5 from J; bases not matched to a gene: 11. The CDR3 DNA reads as TGTGCCAGCAGCCTAACAGCGGGAGGGCCCGGGGAGACCCAGTACTTC. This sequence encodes CASSLTAGGPGETQYF.

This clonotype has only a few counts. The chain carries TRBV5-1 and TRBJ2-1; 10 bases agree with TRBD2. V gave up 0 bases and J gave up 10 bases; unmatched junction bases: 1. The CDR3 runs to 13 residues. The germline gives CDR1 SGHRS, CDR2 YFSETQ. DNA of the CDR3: TGCGCCAGCAGCTTGGCGGGACTAGCGGAGCAGTTCTTC. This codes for CASSLAGLAEQFF.

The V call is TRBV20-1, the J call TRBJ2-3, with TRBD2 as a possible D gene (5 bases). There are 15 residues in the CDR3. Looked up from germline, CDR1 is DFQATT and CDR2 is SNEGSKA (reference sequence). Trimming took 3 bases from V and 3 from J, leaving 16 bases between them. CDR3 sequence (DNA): TGCAGTGCTAGCCCCATTCGGGGAAGAACAGATACGCAGTATTTT. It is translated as CSASPIRGRTDTQYF.

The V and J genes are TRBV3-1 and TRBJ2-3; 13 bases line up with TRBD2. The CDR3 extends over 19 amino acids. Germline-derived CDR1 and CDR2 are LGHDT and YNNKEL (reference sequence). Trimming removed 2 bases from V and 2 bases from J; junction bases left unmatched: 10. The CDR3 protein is CASSQLSGGLAGNTDTQYF. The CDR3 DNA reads TGTGCCAGCAGCCAACTATCAGGGGGACTAGCGGGAAACACAGATACGCAGTATTTT.

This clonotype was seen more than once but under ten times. As DNA, the CDR3 is TGTGCCTGGAAGGTCAGCCCGAACACCGGGGAGCTGTTTTTT. Protein: CAWKVSPNTGELFF. This chain connects TRBV30 to TRBJ2-2; D gene unclear. Germline V gene sequence: CDR1 GTSNPN, CDR2 SVGIG (reference sequence). V was clipped by 4 bases and J by 0 bases, with 9 bases between them. This CDR3 spans 14 amino acids.

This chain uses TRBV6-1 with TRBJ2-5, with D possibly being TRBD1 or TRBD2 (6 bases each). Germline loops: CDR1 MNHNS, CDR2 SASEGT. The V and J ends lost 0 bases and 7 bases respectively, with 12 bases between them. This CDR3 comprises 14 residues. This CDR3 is CASSEARRGGTQYF. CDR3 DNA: TGTGCCAGCAGTGAAGCGCGCAGGGGAGGGACCCAGTACTTC.

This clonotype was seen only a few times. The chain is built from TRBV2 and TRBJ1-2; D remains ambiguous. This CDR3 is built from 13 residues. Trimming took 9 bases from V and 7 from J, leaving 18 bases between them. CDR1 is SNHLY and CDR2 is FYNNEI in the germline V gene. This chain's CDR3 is CARGVGPGIGYTF. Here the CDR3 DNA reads TGTGCCAGAGGCGTTGGACCGGGAATTGGCTACACCTTC.

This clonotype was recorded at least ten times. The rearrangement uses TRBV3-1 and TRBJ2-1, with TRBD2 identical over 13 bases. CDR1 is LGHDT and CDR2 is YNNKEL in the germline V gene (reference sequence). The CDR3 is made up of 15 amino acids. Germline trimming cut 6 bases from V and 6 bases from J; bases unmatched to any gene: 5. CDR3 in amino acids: CASRAGLAGTNEQFF. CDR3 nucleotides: TGTGCCAGCAGAGCGGGACTAGCGGGAACCAATGAGCAGTTCTTC.

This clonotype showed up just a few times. The CDR3 loop reads CASSTTATNEKLFF. The CDR3 DNA follows: TGTGCCAGCAGTACGACAGCAACTAATGAAAAACTGTTTTTT. The V gene is TRBV6-1, the J gene TRBJ1-4; possible D gene TRBD1, 5 bases. The CDR3 is made up of 14 amino acids. V lost 5 bases to trimming and J lost 0 bases, with 7 bases between them. CDR1 is MNHNS and CDR2 is SASEGT in the germline V gene.

CDR3 coding DNA: TGTGCCAGCATAGCCGGGGGGTTAAACTATGGCTACACCTTC. Translating it yields CASIAGGLNYGYTF. The J gene is TRBJ1-2, the V gene TRBV28; a weak D match, TRBD1 (5 bases). Germline loops: CDR1 MDHEN, CDR2 SYDVKM. V gave up 7 bases and J gave up 2 bases, with 14 bases separating them. The CDR3 extends over 14 amino acids.

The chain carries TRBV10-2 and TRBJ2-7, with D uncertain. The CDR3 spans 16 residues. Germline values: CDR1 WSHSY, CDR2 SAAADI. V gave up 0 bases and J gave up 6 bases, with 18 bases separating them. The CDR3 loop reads CASSESDLGRRTEQYF. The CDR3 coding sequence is TGCGCCAGCAGTGAGTCTGATTTGGGCAGACGGACCGAGCAGTACTTC.

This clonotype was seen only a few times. The CDR3 loop reads CASSPGLAGGGYTDTQYF. The CDR3 DNA reads TGCGCCAGCAGCCCGGGACTAGCGGGAGGGGGATACACAGATACGCAGTATTTT. V is TRBV5-1 and J is TRBJ2-3; 16 bases fit TRBD2. The CDR3 has 18 amino acids. V was pared by 4 bases and J by 2 bases, with 7 bases of the junction left unmatched. Germline CDR1 is SGHRS and CDR2 is YFSETQ.

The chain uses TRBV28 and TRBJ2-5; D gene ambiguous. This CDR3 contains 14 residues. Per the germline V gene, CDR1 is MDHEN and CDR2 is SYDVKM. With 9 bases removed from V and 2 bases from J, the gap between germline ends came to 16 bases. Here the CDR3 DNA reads TGTGCCAGTAGTATTTCTCTCTCACAAGAGACCCAGTACTTC. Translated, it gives CASSISLSQETQYF.

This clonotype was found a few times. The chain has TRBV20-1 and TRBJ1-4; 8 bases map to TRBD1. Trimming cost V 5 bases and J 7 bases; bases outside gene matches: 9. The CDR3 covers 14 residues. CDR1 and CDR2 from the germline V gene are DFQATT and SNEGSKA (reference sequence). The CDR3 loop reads CSAGLTGGVEKLFF. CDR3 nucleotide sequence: TGCAGTGCTGGGTTAACAGGGGGAGTTGAAAAACTGTTTTTT.